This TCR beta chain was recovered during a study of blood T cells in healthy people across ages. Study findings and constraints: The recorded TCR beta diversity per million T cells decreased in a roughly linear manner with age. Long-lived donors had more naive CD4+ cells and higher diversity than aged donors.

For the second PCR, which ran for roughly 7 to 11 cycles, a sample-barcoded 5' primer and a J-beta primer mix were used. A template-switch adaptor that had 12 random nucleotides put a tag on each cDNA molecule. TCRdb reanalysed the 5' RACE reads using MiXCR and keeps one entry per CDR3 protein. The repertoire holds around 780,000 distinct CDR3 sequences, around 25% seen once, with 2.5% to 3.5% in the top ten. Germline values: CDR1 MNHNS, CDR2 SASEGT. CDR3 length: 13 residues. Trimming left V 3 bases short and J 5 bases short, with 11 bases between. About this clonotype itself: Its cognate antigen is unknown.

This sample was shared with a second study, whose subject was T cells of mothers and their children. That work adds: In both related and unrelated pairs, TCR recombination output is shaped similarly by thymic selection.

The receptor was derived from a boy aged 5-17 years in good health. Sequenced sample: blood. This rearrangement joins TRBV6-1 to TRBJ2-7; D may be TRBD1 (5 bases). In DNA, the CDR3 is TGTGCCAGCAGTGACAGGGATGGGGACGAGCAGTACTTC. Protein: CASSDRDGDEQYF.